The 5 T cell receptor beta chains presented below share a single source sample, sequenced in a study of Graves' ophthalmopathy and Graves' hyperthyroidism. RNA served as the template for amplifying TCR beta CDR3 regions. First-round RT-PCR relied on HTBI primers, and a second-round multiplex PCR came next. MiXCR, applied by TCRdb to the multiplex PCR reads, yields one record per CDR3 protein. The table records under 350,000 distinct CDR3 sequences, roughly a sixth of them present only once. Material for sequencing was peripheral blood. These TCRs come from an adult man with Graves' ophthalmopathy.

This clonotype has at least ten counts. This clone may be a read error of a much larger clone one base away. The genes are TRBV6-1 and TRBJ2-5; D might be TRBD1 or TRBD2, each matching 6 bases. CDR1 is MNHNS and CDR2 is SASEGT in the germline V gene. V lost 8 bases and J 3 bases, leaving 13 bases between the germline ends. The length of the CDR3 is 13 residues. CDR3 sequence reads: CASGEGGEETQYF. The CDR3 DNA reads TGTGCCAGCGGCGAGGGGGGCGAAGAGACCCAGTACTTC.

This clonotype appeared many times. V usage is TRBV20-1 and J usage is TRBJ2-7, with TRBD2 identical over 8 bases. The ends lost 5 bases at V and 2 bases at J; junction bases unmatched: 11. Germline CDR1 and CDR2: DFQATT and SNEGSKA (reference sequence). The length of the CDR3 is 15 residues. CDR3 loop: CSALAGFNGAYEQYF. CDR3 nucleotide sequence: TGCAGTGCTCTAGCGGGTTTCAATGGGGCCTACGAGCAGTACTTC.

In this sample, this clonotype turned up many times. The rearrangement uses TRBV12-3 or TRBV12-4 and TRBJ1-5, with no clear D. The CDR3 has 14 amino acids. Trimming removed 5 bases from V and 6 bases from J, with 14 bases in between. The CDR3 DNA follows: TGTGCCAGCAGTCGAGACGGTTGGAGTCAGCCCCAGCATTTT. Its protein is CASSRDGWSQPQHF.

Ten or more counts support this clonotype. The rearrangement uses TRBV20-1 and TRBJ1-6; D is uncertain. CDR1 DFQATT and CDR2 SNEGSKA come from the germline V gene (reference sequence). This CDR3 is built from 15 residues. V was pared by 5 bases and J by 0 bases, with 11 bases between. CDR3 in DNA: TGCAGTGCTCGGGCGAGGAGCTCCTATAATTCACCCCTCCACTTT. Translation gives CSARARSSYNSPLHF.

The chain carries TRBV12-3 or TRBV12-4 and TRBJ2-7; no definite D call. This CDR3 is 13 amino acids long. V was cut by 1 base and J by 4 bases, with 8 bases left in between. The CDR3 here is CASSLEVVYEQYF. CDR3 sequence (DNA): TGTGCCAGCAGTTTAGAGGTGGTTTACGAGCAGTACTTC.